This is a list of T cell receptor beta chains from one sample in a study of cytomegalovirus exposure and HLA in healthy donors. Data came from immunoSEQ multiplex PCR; TCRdb stores just in-frame clones and leaves some out. The repertoire holds around 210,000 clones, with 82% as singletons. The sequencing input was PBMCs. These receptors all come from a woman between 40 and 50 years old in good health and CMV-seronegative. CDR3s include the opening cysteine and the closing phenylalanine or tryptophan. A D gene is named only where the DNA matches it firmly. For some rows the clone size is stated as once, few or many, or as a class when expanded; others skip it.

D gene	CDR3 length	clone size	V gene	J gene	CDR3 protein	CDR3 DNA
-	12	-	TRBV29-1	TRBJ1-1	CSVPGRNTEAFF	TGCAGCGTGCCAGGGCGCAACACTGAAGCTTTCTTT
TRBD1	15	few	TRBV5-1	TRBJ1-5	CASSRSGQSNQPQHF	TGCGCCAGCAGCCGCTCGGGACAGTCGAATCAGCCCCAGCATTTT
TRBD1	14	once	TRBV30	TRBJ2-7	CAWSAGQGMGEQYF	TGTGCCTGGAGTGCGGGACAGGGAATGGGGGAGCAGTACTTC
-	17	-	TRBV5-5	TRBJ1-4	CASSLVGTTATNEKLFF	TGTGCCAGCAGCTTGGTAGGGACTACAGCAACTAATGAAAAACTGTTTTTT
-	13	-	TRBV2	TRBJ2-3	CASEDFRTDTQYF	TGTGCCAGCGAAGACTTCCGCACAGATACGCAGTATTTT
-	15	-	TRBV7-3	TRBJ2-1	CASSPVAGMHNEQFF	TGTGCCAGCAGCCCCGTGGCGGGAATGCACAATGAGCAGTTCTTC
TRBD1	17	once	TRBV18	TRBJ1-4	CASSFRGQGTTNEKLFF	TGTGCCAGCTCCTTTCGGGGACAGGGGACAACTAATGAAAAACTGTTTTTT
-	16	-	TRBV5-1	TRBJ1-3	CASSLTLQGSGNTIYF	TGCGCCAGCAGCTTGACCCTACAGGGATCCGGAAACACCATATATTTT
TRBD1	16	-	TRBV5-5	TRBJ1-1	CASSSGTGVYNTEAFF	TGTGCCAGCAGCTCCGGGACAGGGGTTTATAACACTGAAGCTTTCTTT
TRBD1	14	-	TRBV27	TRBJ1-1	CASSSGQGSHEAFF	TGTGCCAGCAGTTCGGGACAGGGATCACATGAAGCTTTCTTT
-	11	-	TRBV7-9	TRBJ1-1	CASSSQSEAFF	TGTGCCAGCAGCTCTCAGTCTGAAGCTTTCTTT
-	13	-	TRBV6-1	TRBJ2-7	CASRASVYYEQYF	TGTGCCAGCAGGGCTAGCGTGTACTACGAGCAGTACTTC
TRBD2	15	-	TRBV29-1	TRBJ2-3	CSVVLAGAGTDTQYF	TGCAGCGTTGTCCTAGCGGGAGCCGGCACAGATACGCAGTATTTT
-	14	-	TRBV29-1	TRBJ2-1	CSADSPRTYNEQFF	TGCAGCGCAGACTCTCCGAGGACCTACAATGAGCAGTTCTTC
TRBD2	14	-	TRBV29-1	TRBJ2-7	CSAGTSGSSYEQYF	TGCAGCGCAGGTACTAGCGGGAGCTCCTACGAGCAGTACTTC
TRBD2	14	-	TRBV6-6	TRBJ2-5	CASSGGGAGETQYF	TGTGCCAGCAGTGGCGGGGGGGCAGGGGAGACCCAGTACTTC
TRBD1	17	-	TRBV11-2	TRBJ1-2	CASSSVKDRPLSYGYTF	TGTGCCAGCAGCTCCGTTAAGGACAGGCCCCTTTCCTATGGCTACACCTTC
-	15	-	TRBV7-7	TRBJ2-5	CASSARSRGGETQYF	TGTGCCAGCAGCGCCCGATCTAGGGGAGGAGAGACCCAGTACTTC
-	12	-	TRBV9	TRBJ2-7	CASSQGGNEQYF	TGTGCCAGCAGCCAAGGAGGGAACGAGCAGTACTTC
-	17	-	TRBV7-2	TRBJ1-5	CASSPLNREWSNQPQHF	TGTGCCAGCAGCCCACTAAACAGGGAATGGAGCAATCAGCCCCAGCATTTT
-	16	-	TRBV27	TRBJ1-2	CASSPHPPDSNYGYTF	TGTGCCAGCAGTCCCCACCCGCCAGACTCCAACTATGGCTACACCTTC
-	14	-	TRBV7-6	TRBJ1-1	CASRDSGLGTEAFF	TGTGCCAGCAGAGACTCAGGGTTGGGCACTGAAGCTTTCTTT
-	13	-	TRBV28	TRBJ1-2	CASSLGGGVGYTF	TGTGCCAGCAGTTTGGGGGGAGGGGTAGGCTACACCTTC
-	14	few	TRBV6-6	TRBJ2-7	CASSYTGNYYEQYF	TGTGCCAGCAGTTACACCGGGAATTACTACGAGCAGTACTTC
TRBD1	14	once	TRBV6-6	TRBJ2-3	CASRTGPTTDTQYF	TGTGCCAGCAGGACAGGGCCCACCACAGATACGCAGTATTTT
-	16	-	TRBV6-6	TRBJ2-7	CASRDSGASSSYEQYF	TGTGCCAGCAGGGACTCAGGGGCCTCAAGCTCCTACGAGCAGTACTTC
TRBD2	16	-	TRBV7-2	TRBJ2-1	CASSLGLAAPYNEQFF	TGTGCCAGCAGCTTGGGACTAGCGGCCCCCTACAATGAGCAGTTCTTC
-	11	-	TRBV7-9	TRBJ1-1	CSSSFQVEAFF	TGTTCCAGCAGCTTCCAGGTTGAAGCTTTCTTT
-	15	-	TRBV27	TRBJ1-5	CASNFSGSYNQPQHF	TGTGCCAGCAACTTCTCAGGGTCCTACAATCAGCCCCAGCATTTT
-	18	few	TRBV2	TRBJ1-2	CASSEALEVEALLLGYTF	TGTGCCAGCAGTGAAGCGCTTGAAGTTGAAGCGTTGTTACTCGGCTACACCTTC
TRBD2	14	-	TRBV10-2	TRBJ2-7	CASSPASGSYEQYF	TGCGCCAGCAGTCCTGCTAGCGGGAGCTACGAGCAGTACTTC
TRBD1	17	-	TRBV2	TRBJ1-1	CASSGILWGTGNTEAFF	TGTGCCAGCAGTGGCATATTGTGGGGGACAGGGAACACTGAAGCTTTCTTT
-	14	-	TRBV30	TRBJ2-3	CAWSRGTPPDTQYF	TGTGCCTGGAGTCGGGGAACTCCCCCAGATACGCAGTATTTT
TRBD2	19	-	TRBV7-9	TRBJ2-7	CASSSTSVLAGERSYEQYF	TGTGCCAGCAGCTCCACCTCTGTACTAGCGGGAGAAAGGTCCTACGAGCAGTACTTC
-	16	-	TRBV6-6	TRBJ1-4	CASSDGVGGANEKLFF	TGTGCCAGCAGCGACGGTGTAGGGGGAGCTAATGAAAAACTGTTTTTT
-	11	-	TRBV7-2	TRBJ2-5	CASSPTGTQYF	TGTGCCAGCAGCCCAACCGGGACCCAGTACTTC
TRBD2	18	-	TRBV5-4	TRBJ2-2	CASSLDTSGPSRTGELFF	TGTGCCAGCAGCTTGGACACTAGCGGACCCTCGAGGACCGGGGAGCTGTTTTTT
-	15	-	TRBV5-6	TRBJ2-2	CASSPGMPNTGELFF	TGTGCCAGCAGTCCCGGGATGCCGAACACCGGGGAGCTGTTTTTT
TRBD1	14	-	TRBV19	TRBJ2-7	CASRWTGDHYEQYF	TGTGCCAGTAGGTGGACAGGGGACCACTACGAGCAGTACTTC
TRBD2	16	-	TRBV27	TRBJ2-1	CASRLQGLSSYNEQFF	TGTGCCAGCAGACTTCAGGGACTAAGCTCCTACAATGAGCAGTTCTTC
-	15	few	TRBV2	TRBJ1-6	CASIGGRTYNSPLHF	TGTGCCAGCATTGGGGGGAGGACGTATAATTCACCCCTCCACTTT
-	17	many	TRBV9	TRBJ1-1	CASSSSPTGGRNTEAFF	TGTGCCAGCAGCTCCAGCCCGACGGGAGGGCGGAACACTGAAGCTTTCTTT
-	16	-	TRBV30	TRBJ1-6	CAWTPRAGSYNSPLHF	TGTGCCTGGACCCCCAGGGCAGGGTCCTATAATTCACCCCTCCACTTT
-	15	-	TRBV28	TRBJ1-6	CARGRGRILGPPLHF	TGTGCCAGGGGCAGGGGCCGGATATTAGGGCCTCCCCTCCACTTT
TRBD2	16	-	TRBV7-3	TRBJ2-1	CASSLYSSGTYNEQFF	TGTGCCAGCAGCTTATATTCTAGCGGGACCTACAATGAGCAGTTCTTC
-	12	-	TRBV5-1	TRBJ2-3	CASSLTADTQYF	TGCGCCAGCAGCTTGACAGCAGATACGCAGTATTTT
-	17	-	TRBV7-8	TRBJ2-7	CASSLSLYRDSRREQYF	TGTGCCAGCAGCTTAAGTTTGTACCGGGACTCCCGACGGGAGCAGTACTTC
TRBD1	14	-	TRBV28	TRBJ1-4	CASSPGTGRQKLFF	TGTGCCAGCAGTCCCGGGACAGGGAGGCAAAAACTGTTTTTT
-	9	-	TRBV20-1	TRBJ1-5	CSYYQPQHF	TGCAGTTATTATCAGCCCCAGCATTTT
TRBD1	13	-	TRBV30	TRBJ2-7	CAWRGQISYEQYF	TGTGCCTGGAGGGGACAGATCTCCTACGAGCAGTACTTC
-	15	few	TRBV2	TRBJ2-2	CASRDDRRNTGELFF	TGTGCCAGCAGAGACGACAGGAGGAACACCGGGGAGCTGTTTTTT
-	15	-	TRBV7-9	TRBJ1-2	CASSRPGEGVYGYTF	TGTGCCAGCAGCCGTCCTGGGGAAGGGGTATATGGCTACACCTTC
-	12	-	TRBV6-6	TRBJ1-3	CASRNREGTIYF	TGTGCCAGCAGAAATCGGGAGGGCACCATATATTTT
-	15	-	TRBV6-5	TRBJ2-1	CASSADKEADNEQFF	TGTGCCAGCAGCGCGGACAAGGAAGCAGACAATGAGCAGTTCTTC
-	14	-	TRBV7-9	TRBJ2-7	CASSLGTSEDEQYF	TGTGCCAGCAGCCTGGGGACTTCCGAGGACGAGCAGTACTTC
TRBD1	14	-	TRBV9	TRBJ1-4	CASSAGTANEKLFF	TGTGCCAGCAGCGCCGGGACAGCTAATGAAAAACTGTTTTTT
-	12	-	TRBV18	TRBJ1-1	CASSNQEGGAFF	TGTGCCAGCTCCAACCAGGAGGGAGGGGCTTTCTTT